This record looks at one T cell receptor beta chain sequence and its context. Only in-frame clones appear in the TCRdb table, and some are missing; sequencing was by immunoSEQ multiplex PCR. The profile covers approximately 120,000 clones, with more than 70% appearing a single time and 2.5% to 3.5% taken by the ten largest. Looked up from germline, CDR1 is LGHNA and CDR2 is YSLEER. There are 15 residues in the CDR3. V was shortened by 0 bases and J by 4 bases, with 11 bases between the two germline ends. Seattle cases were enrolled at active infection and followed longitudinally. This entry is derived from a study of blood T cell repertoires in COVID-19. Overall study: Samples representing acute and convalescent COVID-19 were sourced from the United States, Italy and Spain. Sample material is recorded as cDNA or gDNA derived from T cells, B-cell-depleted T cells, or PBMCs.

Specimen: peripheral blood. This TCR was sampled from a woman older than 75 with COVID-19, enrolled during active disease. The gene calls are TRBV4-3 and TRBJ2-3, with a weak D call TRBD1 (5 bases). CDR3 in amino acids: CASSQDRVGSDTQYF. CDR3 DNA sequence: TGCGCCAGCAGCCAAGACAGGGTGGGCTCAGATACGCAGTATTTT.